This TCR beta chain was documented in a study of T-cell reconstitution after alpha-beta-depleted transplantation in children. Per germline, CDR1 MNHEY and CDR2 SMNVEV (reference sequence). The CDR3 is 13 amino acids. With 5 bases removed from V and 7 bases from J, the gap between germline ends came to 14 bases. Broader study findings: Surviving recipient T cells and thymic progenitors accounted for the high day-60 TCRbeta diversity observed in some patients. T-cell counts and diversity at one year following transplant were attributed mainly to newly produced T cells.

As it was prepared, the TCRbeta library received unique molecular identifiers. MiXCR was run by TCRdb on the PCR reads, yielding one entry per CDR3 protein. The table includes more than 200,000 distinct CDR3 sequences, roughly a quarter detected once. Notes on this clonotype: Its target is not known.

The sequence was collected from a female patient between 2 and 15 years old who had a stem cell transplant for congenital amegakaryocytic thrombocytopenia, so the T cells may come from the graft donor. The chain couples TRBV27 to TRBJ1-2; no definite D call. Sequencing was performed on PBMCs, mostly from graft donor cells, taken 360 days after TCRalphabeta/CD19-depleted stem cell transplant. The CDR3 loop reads CASSALGEGGYTF. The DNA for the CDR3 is TGTGCCAGCAGTGCCCTTGGGGAGGGTGGCTACACCTTC.